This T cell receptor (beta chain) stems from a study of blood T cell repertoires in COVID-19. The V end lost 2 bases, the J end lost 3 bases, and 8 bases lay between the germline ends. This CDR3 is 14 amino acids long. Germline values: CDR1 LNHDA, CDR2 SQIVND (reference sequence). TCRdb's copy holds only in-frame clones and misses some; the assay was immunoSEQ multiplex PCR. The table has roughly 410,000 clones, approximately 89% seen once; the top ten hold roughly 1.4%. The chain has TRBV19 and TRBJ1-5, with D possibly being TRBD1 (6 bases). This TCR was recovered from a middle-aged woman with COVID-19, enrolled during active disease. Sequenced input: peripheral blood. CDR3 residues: CASSIRDTNQPQHF. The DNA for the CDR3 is TGTGCCAGTAGTATAAGGGACACCAATCAGCCCCAGCATTTT.